This paragraph reports one T cell receptor beta chain. Antigen: not known. TCRdb's table, derived via immunoSEQ multiplex PCR, lists solely in-frame clones and lacks some. The sample records about 73,000 clones, 65% to 85% being singletons. This entry comes from a study of vaccination effects on CD4 cells after COVID-19. Study-level information: Two-dose BNT162b2 or mRNA-1273 vaccination was given to participants.

Sequencing in the ViraFEST assay came after antigen-specific CD4+ T cells had been expanded with viral peptide pools, which were used to stimulate PBMC. Scientists isolated CD4+ T cells after an approximately 10-day culture period ended. Vaccine recipients, nucleocapsid antibody negative, had no prior SARS-CoV-2 infection. With 7.5 to 10 ug/ml peptides and roughly 9.3 IU/ml IL-2, 1.5 million to 2 million PBMC per well were cultured. It was on days 3 and 7 that half the medium was replaced with IL-2 medium. Study-wide findings and caveats: Nearly all vaccine-induced clones in healthy recipients recognized only SARS-CoV-2.

The CDR3 covers 15 residues. Between the trimmed V and J ends, which lost 4 bases and 5 bases, there was a span of 17 bases. Germline loops: CDR1 LGHNT, CDR2 FRNRAP. This specimen was CD4+ T cells from PBMCs cultured with HCoV-NL63 spike peptides, taken before COVID-19 vaccination. The rearrangement uses TRBV12-5 and TRBJ2-5; perhaps TRBD2 as D (5 bases). The clonotype originates from a human donor who received a COVID-19 vaccine. The CDR3: CASGSHLAGGETQYF. The CDR3 DNA follows: TGTGCTAGTGGTTCTCACCTTGCGGGCGGGGAGACCCAGTACTTC.